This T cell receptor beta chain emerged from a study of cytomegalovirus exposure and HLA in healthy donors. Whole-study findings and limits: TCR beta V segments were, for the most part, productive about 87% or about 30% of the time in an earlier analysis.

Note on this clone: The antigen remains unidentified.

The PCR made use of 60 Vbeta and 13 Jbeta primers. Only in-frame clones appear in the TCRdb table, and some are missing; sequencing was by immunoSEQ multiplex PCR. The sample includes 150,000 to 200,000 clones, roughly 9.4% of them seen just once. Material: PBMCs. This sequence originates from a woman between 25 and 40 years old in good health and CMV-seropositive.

The CDR3 nucleotides are TGCGCCAGCAGCTTGGCCGTAGCGGGAACCTACGAGCAGTACTTC. It encodes CASSLAVAGTYEQYF. V gene TRBV5-1 combines with J gene TRBJ2-7; 8 nucleotides line up with TRBD2. CDR3 length: 15 amino acids. With 0 bases clipped from V and 2 bases from J, the junction kept 4 bases outside the gene matches. Germline CDR1 and CDR2: SGHRS and YFSETQ.